Listed here are 11 T cell receptor beta chains from one sample, sequenced in a study of blood T cell repertoires in COVID-19. Assay used: immunoSEQ multiplex PCR; TCRdb lists only in-frame clones, some missing. Among over 250,000 clones listed, approximately 88% were seen once. What was sequenced was peripheral blood. All receptors derive from a woman aged 70-85 years with COVID-19, enrolled during active disease.

The chain links TRBV7-2 to TRBJ2-1, with 9 positions matching TRBD1. CDR1 is SGHTA and CDR2 is FQGNSA in the germline V gene. The CDR3 contains 15 residues. The junction had 1 base not matched to a gene; V was cut back by 2 bases and J by 2 bases. This chain's CDR3 is CASSLRDRAYNEQFF. The CDR3 DNA reads as TGTGCCAGCAGCTTACGGGACAGGGCCTACAATGAGCAGTTCTTC. The variable domain in full, completed from reference TRBV7-2 and TRBJ2-1, reads GAGVSQSPSNKVTEKGKDVELRCDPISGHTALYWYRQSLGQGLEFLIYFQGNSAPDKSGLPSDRFSAERTGGSVSTLTIQRTQQEDSAVYLCASSLRDRAYNEQFFGPGTRLTVL.

This chain links TRBV7-8 with TRBJ1-3; the D gene is possibly TRBD1 (6 bases). In germline, CDR1 is SGHVS, CDR2 FQNEAQ. The CDR3 runs 19 residues. V was pared by 1 base and J by 0 bases, with 19 bases between. The CDR3 sequence: CASSLEGRPGQFSGNTIYF. CDR3 in DNA: TGTGCCAGCAGCTTAGAGGGCAGACCAGGACAGTTCTCTGGAAACACCATATATTTT.

This sequence joins TRBV12-2 and TRBJ1-5; the tabulated D call, TRBD1, remains unverified against the DNA. TRBV12-2 corresponds to a pseudogene. The CDR3 is made up of 16 amino acids. CDR3 amino acids: CASRLVRTGGNQPQHF. The CDR3 DNA is TGTGCAAGTCGCTTAGTGCGGACAGGGGGCAATCAGCCCCAGCATTTT.

CDR3 bases: TGTGCCAGTAGTATAGCCCAAGCGGGAGGGCGGTACGAGCAGTACTTC. This codes for CASSIAQAGGRYEQYF. The chain links TRBV19 to TRBJ2-7, with 10 nucleotides matching TRBD2. V was clipped by 1 base and J by 4 bases; unmatched bases: 7. This CDR3 has 16 amino acids. Germline V gene data show CDR1 as LNHDA and CDR2 as SQIVND (reference sequence).

The V gene is TRBV5-1, the J gene TRBJ2-1; 9 bases map to TRBD2. This CDR3 is built from 15 residues. The trim removed 4 bases at V and 8 bases at J, leaving 10 bases unmatched. Germline V gene lookup returns CDR1 SGHRS and CDR2 YFSETQ. The CDR3 nucleotides read TGCGCCAGCAGCACGGCCGGGACTAGCATCGATGAGCAGTTCTTC. Translated: CASSTAGTSIDEQFF. The full variable domain, in which reference TRBV5-1 and TRBJ2-1 provide the parts outside the CDR3, is KAGVTQTPRYLIKTRGQQVTLSCSPISGHRSVSWYQQTPGQGLQFLFEYFSETQRNKGNFPGRFSGRQFSNSRSEMNVSTLELGDSALYLCASSTAGTSIDEQFFGPGTRLTVL.

V and J are TRBV28 and TRBJ1-3; 9 bases map to TRBD1. Germline-derived CDR1 and CDR2 are MDHEN and SYDVKM. The V segment lost 5 bases and the J segment 4 bases; nucleotides outside the gene matches: 6. CDR3 length: 15 residues. This chain's CDR3 is CASSADRGAGNTIYF. CDR3 coding DNA: TGTGCCAGCAGTGCGGACAGGGGCGCCGGAAACACCATATATTTT.

The genes are TRBV28 and TRBJ2-5, with D maybe TRBD1 (6 bases). Per germline, CDR1 MDHEN and CDR2 SYDVKM. This CDR3 has 14 residues. V lost 4 bases and J 5 bases, leaving 14 bases between the germline ends. This CDR3 reads CASSSQGRLETQYF. The CDR3 DNA is TGTGCCAGCAGTTCTCAGGGGAGATTGGAGACCCAGTACTTC.

The CDR3 nucleotides read TGTGCCAGCAGCCAAGAGGACAGGTCTAACTATGGCTACACCTTC. Its protein is CASSQEDRSNYGYTF. The gene calls are TRBV3-1 (or the pseudogene TRBV3-2) and TRBJ1-2; 7 bases are shared with TRBD1. V was clipped by 0 bases and J by 0 bases; unmatched bases: 1. This CDR3 region has 15 residues. The V gene's germline CDR1 is LGHDT and CDR2 YNNKEL (reference sequence).

The chain recombines TRBV5-1 with TRBJ2-7, with TRBD2 identical over 12 bases. This CDR3 is built from 17 residues. Germline V gives CDR1 SGHRS, CDR2 YFSETQ. V shed 4 bases, J shed 4 bases, and the junction held 12 bases outside the gene matches. Here the CDR3 DNA reads TGCGCCAGCAGCCCAGGGGCTAGCGGGAGGGCCGGTTACGAGCAGTACTTC. It is translated as CASSPGASGRAGYEQYF.

V is TRBV28 and J is TRBJ2-7; TRBD2 matches at 8 bases. Losses at the gene ends were 6 bases for V and 6 bases for J; bases not matched to a gene: 13. Germline-derived CDR1 and CDR2 are MDHEN and SYDVKM. This CDR3 is 15 amino acids long. DNA of the CDR3: TGTGCCAGCAGCCTCCTCGGGACTAGACTTGGCGAGCAGTACTTC. Translated, it gives CASSLLGTRLGEQYF.

The V and J genes are TRBV27 and TRBJ2-1; 10 bases are a match to TRBD2. The V gene's germline CDR1 is MNHEY and CDR2 SMNVEV (reference sequence). V shed 5 bases, J shed 2 bases, and the junction held 3 bases outside the gene matches. The CDR3 consists of 15 residues. CDR3 loop: CASSKREGPYNEQFF. CDR3 nucleotide sequence: TGTGCCAGCAGTAAGCGGGAGGGCCCCTACAATGAGCAGTTCTTC.